Listed here is a single T cell receptor (beta chain). The sample holds other DNA sequences that translate to the same CDR3. V lost 1 base to trimming and J lost 4 bases, with 4 bases between them. The CDR3 length is 12 residues. In germline, CDR1 is SGHDT, CDR2 YYEEEE. Treatment described: oral pan-JAK inhibitor, 5-10 mg twice daily. This specimen belongs to a study of CD8+ T cells in alopecia areata. Extraction of RNA preceded its reverse transcription into cDNA, which served as the sequencing template. Some clones are missing from TCRdb's copy, which holds only in-frame ones; the method was immunoSEQ multiplex PCR. The table includes more than 110,000 clones, roughly 80% detected once.

The material was CD8+ T cells sorted from blood, obtained at week 4, from a patient treated with tofacitinib. The TCR originated in a human donor with alopecia areata. V and J are TRBV5-6 and TRBJ2-3; D is undetermined. For the CDR3, the DNA is TGTGCCAGCAGCTTGAGCTCAGATACGCAGTATTTT. Amino acid sequence: CASSLSSDTQYF.